This T cell receptor beta chain was identified during a study of cytomegalovirus exposure and HLA in healthy donors. The PCR had 60 Vbeta and 13 Jbeta primers. TCRdb keeps only in-frame clones here, not all; method: immunoSEQ multiplex PCR. Of approximately 150,000 clones listed, around three fifths are singletons. The V end was cut by 5 bases, the J end by 1 base, with 14 bases between. The germline V gene has CDR1 SGHTS and CDR2 YDEGEE. The CDR3 runs 15 residues. This clone was seen only once. Its antigen is currently unknown. Overall study findings and caveats: It was reported in a later analysis that an Asian-associated ancestry cluster showed fewer N-insertions than the roughly 710-donor mean. Cytomegalovirus association was assigned to about 150 TCR beta chains. Most TCR beta V segments were productive about 90% or about 30% of the time in an earlier analysis.

This clonotype was sampled from a woman aged 25 to 39 in good health and CMV-seropositive. The J gene is TRBJ2-3, the V gene TRBV5-8; TRBD1 might be the D (6 bases). Sequenced input: PBMCs. The chain's CDR3 is CASSSTGLGTDTQYF. The CDR3 DNA is TGTGCCAGCAGTTCCACAGGGTTAGGCACAGATACGCAGTATTTT.